A selection of T cell receptor beta chains follows, all from one sample in a study of glioma-infiltrating T cells. TCRdb used MiXCR to reprocess the multiplex PCR reads, holding one entry per CDR3 protein. The sample holds over 2,500 distinct CDR3 sequences, around 16% seen once. Material: glioma tissue, nonneoplastic brain tissue, or PBMCs (not recorded which). These receptors were collected from a human donor with low-grade glioma or glioblastoma, undergoing nonglioma brain surgery, or in good health (not recorded which). CDR3s include the opening cysteine and the closing phenylalanine or tryptophan. D genes are given only for firm matches. Part of the rows lack a size; the others show once, few, many or a class for expanded clones.

V	D	J	size	DNA	CDR3
TRBV12-3/TRBV12-4	NA	TRBJ2-3	NA	TGTGCCAGCAGCGACAGACAAAGGACAGATAAGCAGTATTTT	CASSDRQRTDKQYF
TRBV10-3	TRBD1	TRBJ1-2	many	TGTGCCATCAGCCTCGGGACAGGGTCGAGCTACACCTTC	CAISLGTGSSYTF
TRBV12-3/TRBV12-4	NA	TRBJ2-1	medium-sized	TGTGCCAGCAGCTTAGGGACCAATGAGCAGTTCTTC	CASSLGTNEQFF
TRBV24-1	TRBD1	TRBJ2-4	many	TGTGCCACCAGTGACGCCAGGGACAGGGGGCTCGGAAACATTCAGTACTTC	CATSDARDRGLGNIQYF
TRBV7-9	NA	TRBJ2-6	NA	TGTGCCAGCAGCCCGGATGGGGTGACGGCTGGGGCCAACGTCCTGACTTTC	CASSPDGVTAGANVLTF
TRBV6-1	TRBD2	TRBJ2-2	medium-sized	TGTGCCAGCAGTCGCGGGCTAGCGGTTAACACCGGGGAGCTGTTTTTT	CASSRGLAVNTGELFF
TRBV12-3/TRBV12-4	NA	TRBJ2-1	many	TGTGCCAGCAGCAACACCCGGGACGGACCCTACAATGAGCAGTTCTTC	CASSNTRDGPYNEQFF
TRBV28	TRBD2	TRBJ2-3	medium-sized	TGTGCCAGCAGTTTCCCCGGGCGGGAGAGCACAGATACGCAGTATTTT	CASSFPGRESTDTQYF
TRBV28	TRBD1	TRBJ2-3	many	TGTGCCAGCAGTGTCGGTTCCGGGACAGGGGGCCGGGATACGCAGTATTTT	CASSVGSGTGGRDTQYF
TRBV7-2	NA	TRBJ2-3	medium-sized	TGTGCCAGCAGCTTAGGGATATCAACAGATACGCAGTATTTT	CASSLGISTDTQYF
TRBV25-1	NA	TRBJ2-3	medium-sized	TGTGCCAGCAGTGGGGGATGGGGCACAGATACGCAGTATTTT	CASSGGWGTDTQYF
TRBV2	NA	TRBJ2-3	many	TGTGCCAGCACCGCGGCCGCAGGGTTCACAGATACGCAGTATTTT	CASTAAAGFTDTQYF
TRBV4-1	NA	TRBJ1-5	many	TGCGCCAGCAGCCTCCTTAAGGCAGGGTCTCCCCAGCATTTT	CASSLLKAGSPQHF
TRBV19	NA	TRBJ1-3	many	TGTGCCAGTAGTATCATCCCTCGGCATCTCTCTGGAAACACCATATATTTT	CASSIIPRHLSGNTIYF
TRBV28	NA	TRBJ2-1	NA	TGTGCCATCAGTCCGCTCGACGGACTGAATGAGCAGTTCTTC	CAISPLDGLNEQFF
TRBV7-8	TRBD1	TRBJ1-5	many	TGTGCCAGCAGCTTAGGTGGGACAGGGCCCTTCAATCAGCCCCAGCATTTT	CASSLGGTGPFNQPQHF
TRBV28	NA	TRBJ1-5	medium-sized	TGTGCCAGCAGTCCCACGAAATACAATCAGCCCCAGCATTTT	CASSPTKYNQPQHF
TRBV7-9	NA	TRBJ1-2	many	TGTGCCAGCAGCTTAGTACCGGGGGACTATGGCTACACCTTC	CASSLVPGDYGYTF
TRBV18	NA	TRBJ1-3	many	TGTGCCAGCTCACCCGCCGGGACGTCGGGGGGAAACACCATATATTTT	CASSPAGTSGGNTIYF
TRBV24-1	NA	TRBJ2-3	many	TGTGCCACCAGTGATAGTCGAAGGAGGGAATATACGCAGTATTTT	CATSDSRRREYTQYF
TRBV12-3/TRBV12-4	TRBD1	TRBJ2-3	many	TGTGCCAGCAGTAAACAGGGGAGCACAGATACGCAGTATTTT	CASSKQGSTDTQYF
TRBV20-1	NA	TRBJ1-1	medium-sized	TGCAGTGCTAGAGATGAAAGGACACTGAACACTGAAGCTTTCTTT	CSARDERTLNTEAFF
TRBV3-1	NA	TRBJ2-1	medium-sized	TGTGCCAGCAGCCACCTGGGGAACTACAATGAGCAGTTCTTC	CASSHLGNYNEQFF
TRBV14	NA	TRBJ1-6	medium-sized	TGTGCCAGCAGCCAATTCAACGAGGGCTATAATTCACCCCTCCACTTT	CASSQFNEGYNSPLHF
TRBV12-3/TRBV12-4	NA	TRBJ1-2	medium-sized	TGTGCCAGCAGCCTGACAGGAGCCCCTAGAGGCTACACCTTC	CASSLTGAPRGYTF
TRBV29-1	TRBD2	TRBJ2-3	many	TGCAGCGCAATGGGACTAGCGGATACGCAGTATTTT	CSAMGLADTQYF
TRBV2	NA	TRBJ2-1	many	TGTGCCAGCAGGGACGGGATAGCTAACTACAATGAGCAGTTCTTC	CASRDGIANYNEQFF
TRBV24-1	NA	TRBJ1-5	medium-sized	TGTGCCACCTATAAGCCCAATCAGCCCCAGCATTTT	CATYKPNQPQHF
TRBV29-1	NA	TRBJ2-1	once	TGCAGCGTGGCTACCCGGCTCTCCTACAATGAGCAGTTCTTC	CSVATRLSYNEQFF
TRBV7-2	NA	TRBJ2-1	medium-sized	TGTGCCAGCAGCTCCGACTACAACAATGAGCAGTTCTTC	CASSSDYNNEQFF
TRBV4-1	TRBD1	TRBJ1-1	medium-sized	TGCGCCAGCAGCTCGCACAGGGGGCGAGCTGAAGCTTTCTTT	CASSSHRGRAEAFF
TRBV28	NA	TRBJ2-1	NA	TGTGCCAGCAGTTTTCGACCAGCGATATACAATGAGCAGTTCTTC	CASSFRPAIYNEQFF
TRBV11-2	NA	TRBJ1-6	many	TGTGCCAGCAGCTTAAGGGCTGGGGGGAGCTCCTATAATTCACCCCTCCACTTT	CASSLRAGGSSYNSPLHF
TRBV11-2	TRBD1	TRBJ1-6	once	TGTGCCAGCACCCAAAGGGGACAGGGGGATTTACCCCTCCACTTT	CASTQRGQGDLPLHF
TRBV12-3/TRBV12-4	TRBD2	TRBJ2-5	many	TGTGCCAGCAGTTTAGCGAAGCTAGCGGGGGGGCCGCGGCAAGAGACCCAGTACTTC	CASSLAKLAGGPRQETQYF
TRBV4-1	NA	TRBJ1-5	few	TGCGCCAGCAGCGAGCAGGGACTCCGAGCAGCCCAGCATTTT	CASSEQGLRAAQHF
TRBV7-3	NA	TRBJ1-6	many	TGTGCCAGCAGCTTAACCCAGGGTCGTGTTTCACCCCTCCACTTT	CASSLTQGRVSPLHF
TRBV24-1	NA	TRBJ2-2	many	TGTGCCACCAGTGATTTGCGAGTTGGCGAGGTGAACACCGGGGAGCTGTTTTTT	CATSDLRVGEVNTGELFF
TRBV11-3	NA	TRBJ1-2	many	TGTGCCAGCAGCTCCCTCTCAGGCCTCTATGGCTACACCTTC	CASSSLSGLYGYTF
TRBV29-1	NA	TRBJ1-2	many	TGCAGCGTTGAAGTAGGGGGTTTGGCCTATGGCTACACCTTC	CSVEVGGLAYGYTF
TRBV12-3/TRBV12-4	TRBD1	TRBJ2-2	NA	TGTGCCAGCAGGCCCGGGACAGGGGGTCATGAGTTGAACACCGGGGAGCTGTTTTTT	CASRPGTGGHELNTGELFF
TRBV18	NA	TRBJ1-2	many	TGTGCCAGCTCACCACGGACCGCCAGTGGCTACACCTTC	CASSPRTASGYTF
TRBV6-1	TRBD2	TRBJ2-1	medium-sized	TGTGCCAGCAGTCCCGGGGGGGCGAGTTACAATGAGCAGTTCTTC	CASSPGGASYNEQFF